These 8 T cell receptor beta chains share one sample of origin, sequenced in a study of blood T cell repertoires in COVID-19. The repertoire was sequenced with immunoSEQ multiplex PCR; TCRdb's copy has only in-frame clones and lacks some. Among about 190,000 clones, approximately 81% were seen once, and the ten largest hold around 21%. The sample taken for sequencing was peripheral blood. The receptors originated from a human donor in a cohort sampled during active COVID-19.

The rearrangement joins TRBV19 to TRBJ2-3; 8 bases line up with TRBD2. Germline lookup yields CDR1 LNHDA and CDR2 SQIVND (reference sequence). V was pared by 4 bases and J by 7 bases, with 4 bases of the junction left unmatched. The CDR3 has 13 amino acids. The CDR3 region has the DNA TGTGCCAGTAGTAGAACTAGCGGCCATACGCAGTATTTT. This sequence encodes CASSRTSGHTQYF.

The chain couples TRBV27 to TRBJ1-2, with TRBD1 matching 7 bases. J was trimmed by 0 bases and V by 5 bases; bases with no gene match: 9. The germline CDR1 and CDR2 sequences are MNHEY and SMNVEV (reference sequence). This CDR3 has 16 residues. The CDR3 nucleotides read TGTGCCAGCAGTCCCGGGACAGAAAGGACTAACTATGGCTACACCTTC. Amino acid sequence: CASSPGTERTNYGYTF.

This chain links TRBV2 with TRBJ2-4; 7 bases are a match to TRBD1. Trimming took 5 bases from V and 5 from J; bases not matched to a gene: 3. Per the germline V gene, CDR1 is SNHLY and CDR2 is FYNNEI. The length of the CDR3 is 13 residues. The CDR3 loop reads CASSPGTENIQYF. Written as DNA, the CDR3 is TGTGCCAGCAGTCCCGGGACAGAAAACATTCAGTACTTC.

The chain joins TRBV9 to TRBJ1-1, with TRBD1 matching 7 bases. From germline, CDR1 is SGDLS and CDR2 YYNGEE. The CDR3 length is 16 residues. V lost 0 bases and J lost 7; bases outside the gene matches: 12. DNA of the CDR3: TGTGCCAGCAGCGTAGTAAGAGGGGAGGCAGGGGGTGAAGCTTTCTTT. Its protein product is CASSVVRGEAGGEAFF.

CDR3 sequence reads: CASSSPGQSYGYTF. The CDR3 DNA reads TGTGCCAGCAGTTCTCCCGGACAGAGCTATGGCTACACCTTC. The chain is built from TRBV28 and TRBJ1-2, with a tentative D call TRBD1 (6 bases). The V end was cut by 4 bases, the J end by 4 bases, with 13 bases between. CDR3 length: 14 amino acids. Germline V CDR1 and CDR2: MDHEN, SYDVKM.

The rearrangement joins TRBV3-1 (or the pseudogene TRBV3-2) to TRBJ2-2; weak D call: TRBD2 (7 bases). The CDR3 is 16 amino acids. The V end lost 5 bases, the J end lost 6 bases, and 19 bases lay between the germline ends. The V gene's germline CDR1 is LGHDT and CDR2 YNNKEL (reference sequence). The CDR3, as DNA: TGTGCCAGCAGCTTATTCAGTGGGGGGGGCTCCGGGGAGCTGTTTTTT. Protein product: CASSLFSGGGSGELFF.

The chain uses TRBV7-3 and TRBJ2-5; 16 positions agree with TRBD2. This CDR3 region has 18 residues. The ends lost 5 bases at V and 4 bases at J; junction bases unmatched: 10. The germline gives CDR1 SGHTA, CDR2 FQGTGA. The CDR3 spells CASSKTGLAGGPGETQYF. The CDR3 DNA is TGTGCCAGCAGCAAAACGGGACTAGCGGGGGGGCCGGGAGAGACCCAGTACTTC.

The rearrangement uses TRBV7-8 and TRBJ2-1; TRBD2 aligns across 13 bases. J gave up 5 bases and V 4 bases, and 2 bases lay outside the gene matches. The CDR3 covers 15 residues. CDR1 and CDR2 (germline): SGHVS, FQNEAQ. The CDR3 region is CASSSGTSGNNEQFF. CDR3 in DNA: TGTGCCAGCAGCTCGGGGACTAGCGGGAACAATGAGCAGTTCTTC.